Following are 14 T cell receptor beta chains from one sample sequenced in a study of monozygotic twins with inflammatory bowel disease. TCRdb re-called the 5' RACE reads, yielding one record per CDR3 amino acid sequence without DNA. Its table records 150,000 to 200,000 distinct CDR3 sequences. The sample was blood. Receptor source: a human donor with ulcerative colitis or Crohn's disease, or a healthy co-twin of an affected twin (not recorded which).

The V and J genes are TRBV5-1 and TRBJ2-1; TCRdb picks TRBD2, but there is no DNA to check that call. The length of the CDR3 is 16 residues. The V gene's germline CDR1 is SGHRS and CDR2 YFSETQ. The CDR3 region is CASSLTLAGVQNEQFF.

The rearrangement links TRBV5-6 to TRBJ2-7. The CDR3 spans 16 residues. Germline-derived CDR1 and CDR2 are SGHDT and YYEEEE. The CDR3: CASSLELDVSSYEQYF.

J is TRBJ1-3 and V is TRBV18. Looked up from germline, CDR1 is KGHSH and CDR2 is LQKENI. The CDR3 runs to 16 residues. This CDR3 reads CASSHGTPPVGNTIYF.

The chain is built from TRBV11-2 and TRBJ1-1; absent DNA, TCRdb's TRBD1 call cannot be checked. Germline values: CDR1 SGHAT, CDR2 FQNNGV. This CDR3 comprises 14 residues. CDR3 in amino acids: CASRPPYRNTEAFF.

This sequence joins TRBV5-4 and TRBJ2-1; TCRdb picks TRBD2, but there is no DNA to check that call. This CDR3 contains 16 residues. Germline V gives CDR1 SGHNT, CDR2 YYREEE (reference sequence). CDR3 sequence reads: CASSRTSGSSYNEQFF.

V usage is TRBV4-2 and J usage is TRBJ2-7; the D call from TCRdb, TRBD2, cannot be confirmed without DNA. The CDR3 length is 20 residues. CDR1 is LGHNA, CDR2 YNFKEQ, per germline. This CDR3 is CASSEGGASGIGGGTYEQYF.

The chain has TRBV30 and TRBJ1-1. The germline CDR1 and CDR2 sequences are GTSNPN and SVGIG (reference sequence). The CDR3 length is 12 residues. The CDR3 protein is CAWEQLNTEAFF. Based on the CDR3 plus reference TRBV30 and TRBJ1-1, the full variable domain is SQTIHQWPATLVQPVGSPLSLECTVEGTSNPNLYWYRQAAGRGLQLLFYSVGIGQISSEVPQNLSASRPQDRQFILSSKKLLLSDSGFYLCAWEQLNTEAFFGQGTRLTVV.

The gene calls are TRBV5-1 and TRBJ2-1; TCRdb proposes TRBD1, but this gene call is untestable without DNA. CDR1 is SGHRS, CDR2 YFSETQ, per germline. This CDR3 has 17 residues. This CDR3 is CASSLERQGFSYNEQFF.

The chain combines TRBV12-3 or TRBV12-4 with TRBJ2-7; TCRdb gives TRBD2 as the D gene, but with no DNA this cannot be confirmed. The CDR3 is made up of 14 amino acids. The CDR3 loop reads CASSFGQLPREQYF.

The chain couples TRBV10-3 to TRBJ2-1; checking the TCRdb D call of TRBD2 is not possible without DNA. This CDR3 spans 14 amino acids. Germline-derived CDR1 and CDR2 are ENHRY and SYGVKD. CDR3 amino acids: CAISPRTSGNEQFF.

This chain links TRBV4-3 with TRBJ2-3; TCRdb proposes TRBD2, but this gene call is untestable without DNA. Germline lookup yields CDR1 LGHNA and CDR2 YSLEER. This CDR3 comprises 18 residues. CDR3 loop: CASSQDSSAGGLTDTQYF.

The V and J genes are TRBV7-2 and TRBJ2-1; TCRdb designates TRBD2, a call that cannot be tested without DNA. Germline CDR1 reads SGHTA; CDR2 reads FQGNSA. There are 15 residues in the CDR3. CDR3 protein: CASSLSGRENNEQFF.

The chain combines TRBV28 with TRBJ2-5; TCRdb gives TRBD1 as the D gene, but with no DNA this cannot be confirmed. The CDR3 consists of 17 residues. Germline loops: CDR1 MDHEN, CDR2 SYDVKM. The chain's CDR3 is CASSSYWVSGGRETQYF.

The chain has TRBV27 and TRBJ1-6. The V gene's germline CDR1 is MNHEY and CDR2 SMNVEV (reference sequence). This CDR3 comprises 19 residues. Here the CDR3 reads CASRPVGAAGLYIPSPLHF.